This TCR beta chain was sequenced for a study of a mutant IDH1 vaccine in newly diagnosed glioma. Turning to the study itself: Treated patients, 62.5% male and roughly 40% female, averaged 40.4 years of age. Every participant had undergone radiotherapy, temozolomide, or both before, and most underwent both. Study-wide findings and caveats: Changes to the top peripheral T cell clonotypes appeared unrelated to pseudoprogression. A vaccine-induced immune response developed in around 92% of the patients.

Produced via immunoSEQ multiplex PCR; TCRdb's table is partial and in-frame only. The sample comprises about 36,000 clones, around 90% of which are singletons, and 15% to 20% rests with the top ten. CDR1 is SGHTA, CDR2 FQGNSA, per germline. Trimming removed 1 base from V and 3 bases from J; junction bases left unmatched: 1. This CDR3 has 14 amino acids. Time point given: baseline, week 1 (first vaccination visit). Treatment defined: pre-vaccination baseline after standard-of-care therapy. A remark on this clone: Its antigen remains unknown.

The receptor was derived from a man aged 18-30 years with glioma. Sequenced here: PBMCs, sampled from a glioma patient treated with radiotherapy, temozolomide or both. The chain carries TRBV7-2 and TRBJ2-7; 9 positions agree with TRBD2. CDR3 protein: CASSLGLADYEQYF. CDR3 sequence (DNA): TGTGCCAGCAGCTTAGGACTAGCGGACTACGAGCAGTACTTC.